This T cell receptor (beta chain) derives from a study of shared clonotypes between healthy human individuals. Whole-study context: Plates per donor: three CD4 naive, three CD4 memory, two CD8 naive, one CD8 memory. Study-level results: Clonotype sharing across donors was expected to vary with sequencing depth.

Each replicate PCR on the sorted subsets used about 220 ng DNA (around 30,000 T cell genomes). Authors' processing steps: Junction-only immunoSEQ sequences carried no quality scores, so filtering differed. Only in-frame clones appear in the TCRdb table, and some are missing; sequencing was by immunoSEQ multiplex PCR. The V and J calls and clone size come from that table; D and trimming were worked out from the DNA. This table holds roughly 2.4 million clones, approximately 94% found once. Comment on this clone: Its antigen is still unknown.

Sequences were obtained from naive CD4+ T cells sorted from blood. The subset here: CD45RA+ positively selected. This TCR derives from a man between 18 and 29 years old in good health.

CDR3 in DNA: TGCGCCAGCAGCCCCCCGGTCTACGAGCAGTACTTC. Protein: CASSPPVYEQYF. The chain has TRBV4-1 and TRBJ2-7; D is ambiguous. Germline V lookup: CDR1 MGHRA, CDR2 YSYEKL. The length of the CDR3 is 12 residues. V lost 4 bases and J lost 3, with 7 bases in between.